The 5 T cell receptor beta chains listed next were all sequenced from one sample in a study of radiotherapy plus CTLA-4 blockade in lung cancer. Repertoires were generated with immunoSEQ multiplex PCR, while TCRdb's copy carries only in-frame clones and drops some. Of 65,000 to 90,000 clones in the sample, around 84% were seen once. The sample in question was peripheral blood, obtained from a patient treated with radiotherapy plus ipilimumab. The receptor source for this set is a human donor with non-small cell lung cancer who had stable disease on radiotherapy plus ipilimumab.

The V call is TRBV11-2, the J call TRBJ1-2; 8 bases agree with TRBD1. The CDR3 length is 13 residues. V dropped 3 bases and J dropped 4; count of bases not matched to a gene: 1. CDR1 and CDR2 (germline): SGHAT, FQNNGV. The CDR3 loop is CASSFGQGYGYTF. The CDR3 region has the DNA TGTGCCAGCAGCTTCGGACAGGGCTATGGCTACACCTTC.

The rearrangement links TRBV28 to TRBJ2-7; 10 bases are a match to TRBD2. The germline gives CDR1 MDHEN, CDR2 SYDVKM. Trimming removed 4 bases from V and 3 bases from J; junction bases left unmatched: 6. The CDR3 spans 15 residues. The CDR3 DNA follows: TGTGCCAGCAGTTCGTCAAGCGGGAGGGACTACGAGCAGTACTTC. Translation gives CASSSSSGRDYEQYF.

This sequence joins TRBV19 and TRBJ1-3, with TRBD1 identical over 7 bases. Germline V gene data show CDR1 as LNHDA and CDR2 as SQIVND (reference sequence). V dropped 1 base and J dropped 0; count of bases not matched to a gene: 6. The CDR3 extends over 17 amino acids. The CDR3 DNA is TGTGCCAGTAGTATAGGGGACAGCTTACTCTCTGGAAACACCATATATTTT. Translated, it gives CASSIGDSLLSGNTIYF.

The chain links TRBV27 to TRBJ2-7, with D uncertain. Trimming removed 1 base from V and 3 bases from J, with 10 bases in between. Germline-derived CDR1 and CDR2 are MNHEY and SMNVEV (reference sequence). The length of the CDR3 is 14 residues. The DNA of the CDR3 is TGTGCCAGCAGTTTATATCGGGCTAACTACGAGCAGTACTTC. This translates into CASSLYRANYEQYF.

This chain's CDR3 is CASSPRRDRRNQPQHF. CDR3 sequence (DNA): TGTGCCAGCAGTCCCCGACGAGACAGGAGAAATCAGCCCCAGCATTTT. The chain employs TRBV6-6 and TRBJ1-5; D is perhaps TRBD1 (6 bases). Germline CDR1 is MNHNY and CDR2 is SVGAGI (reference sequence). Between the trimmed V and J ends, which lost 5 bases and 4 bases, there was a span of 18 bases. The length of the CDR3 is 16 residues.